The entry below gives a single T cell receptor beta chain sequence along with its context. These data belong to a study of T cells in Graves' hyperthyroidism and ophthalmopathy. Turning to the study itself: Peripheral blood specimens were obtained at initial diagnosis, prior to any treatment.

With 3 bases removed from V and 5 bases from J, the gap between germline ends came to 14 bases. Germline CDR1 SGDLS, CDR2 YYNGEE. The CDR3 contains 15 residues. Amplification of TCR beta CDR3 regions used RNA as the template. TCR CDR3 regions were first amplified by RT-PCR with HTBI primers. Via MiXCR, TCRdb re-called the multiplex PCR reads, giving one row per CDR3 protein. The table has fewer than 700,000 distinct CDR3 sequences, 15% to 20% seen once. No progression to ophthalmopathy during 18 months of follow-up defined stable disease. Sequenced sample: blood. The receptor's source is a woman younger than 45 with Graves' hyperthyroidism. This sequence joins TRBV9 and TRBJ2-2; D is unresolved. The CDR3 coding sequence is TGTGCCAGCAGCGCATCGGGCTTGCAGACCGGGGAGCTGTTTTTT. Amino acids: CASSASGLQTGELFF.